Shown below are 10 T cell receptor beta chains from a single sample sequenced in a study of CD8 T cells in Susac syndrome. The authors reverse transcribed roughly 0.5 to 1 ug RNA with random hexamers. TCRdb ran MiXCR on the immunoSEQ multiplex PCR reads and lists one entry per CDR3 protein. The sample lists 200,000 or so distinct CDR3 sequences, nearly 95% seen once, with about 0.096% in the top ten. Sequenced input: CD4+ T cells from PBMCs. All receptors derive from a human donor with multiple sclerosis.

The V call is TRBV12-3 or TRBV12-4, the J call TRBJ1-1; D is perhaps TRBD1 (5 bases). The CDR3 has 12 amino acids. The germline V and J ends were trimmed by 7 bases and 4 bases, with 10 bases remaining between them. As DNA, the CDR3 is TGTGCCAGCACCATAAGGGGCACTGAAGCTTTCTTT. Amino acid sequence: CASTIRGTEAFF.

The rearrangement joins TRBV18 to TRBJ2-5; D is undetermined. The V and J ends lost 1 base and 4 bases respectively, with 13 bases between them. This CDR3 has 15 residues. The germline V gene has CDR1 KGHSH and CDR2 LQKENI. The CDR3 DNA sequence: TGTGCCAGCTCACCACGGGCCCCAGTTGGAGAGACCCAGTACTTC. Translated: CASSPRAPVGETQYF.

V is TRBV5-1 and J is TRBJ1-1, with D tentatively TRBD1 (6 bases). Germline lookup yields CDR1 SGHRS and CDR2 YFSETQ. Trimming took off 0 bases at V and 6 bases at J, with 9 bases between the two ends. The CDR3 is 13 amino acids. The CDR3 loop is CASSLDREAEAFF. DNA for the CDR3: TGCGCCAGCAGCTTGGACAGGGAGGCTGAAGCTTTCTTT. Together with reference TRBV5-1 and TRBJ1-1, the CDR3 gives the full variable domain: KAGVTQTPRYLIKTRGQQVTLSCSPISGHRSVSWYQQTPGQGLQFLFEYFSETQRNKGNFPGRFSGRQFSNSRSEMNVSTLELGDSALYLCASSLDREAEAFFGQGTRLTVV.

The chain joins TRBV27 to TRBJ2-1; D is unresolved. CDR1 and CDR2 (germline): MNHEY, SMNVEV (reference sequence). The CDR3 runs 13 residues. V lost 4 bases and J lost 2, with 6 bases in between. The CDR3 sequence: CASSSHPYNEQFF. The CDR3 nucleotides are TGTGCCAGCAGTTCGCATCCCTACAATGAGCAGTTCTTC.

V and J are TRBV7-8 and TRBJ2-3; D remains unclear. The CDR3 sequence is 15 residues long. Germline CDR1 and CDR2: SGHVS and FQNEAQ. The ends were cut back, 0 bases at V and 0 bases at J, with 7 bases in the middle. This CDR3 reads CASSLAVGSTDTQYF. CDR3 bases: TGTGCCAGCAGCTTAGCGGTAGGAAGCACAGATACGCAGTATTTT.

This chain uses TRBV5-1 with TRBJ2-3, with D possibly being TRBD2 (6 bases). With 4 bases removed from V and 9 bases from J, the gap between germline ends came to 15 bases. The CDR3 runs 13 residues. Germline lookup yields CDR1 SGHRS and CDR2 YFSETQ. In DNA, the CDR3 is TGCGCCAGCAGCCCAAAGGAGGGCGGGACGCAGTATTTT. It yields the protein CASSPKEGGTQYF. Based on the CDR3 plus reference TRBV5-1 and TRBJ2-3, the full variable domain is KAGVTQTPRYLIKTRGQQVTLSCSPISGHRSVSWYQQTPGQGLQFLFEYFSETQRNKGNFPGRFSGRQFSNSRSEMNVSTLELGDSALYLCASSPKEGGTQYFGPGTRLTVL.

V gene TRBV2 combines with J gene TRBJ2-2; 7 bases map to TRBD2. The CDR3 runs to 15 residues. Germline V gives CDR1 SNHLY, CDR2 FYNNEI. With 5 bases clipped from V and 1 base from J, the junction kept 4 bases outside the gene matches. For the CDR3, the DNA is TGTGCCAGCAGTTATAGCGGGTTGAACACCGGGGAGCTGTTTTTT. It encodes CASSYSGLNTGELFF.

This clonotype was observed once. V is TRBV2 and J is TRBJ1-4; TRBD1 aligns across 7 bases. The CDR3 sequence is 14 residues long. Germline V CDR1 and CDR2: SNHLY, FYNNEI. V lost 5 bases to trimming and J lost 5 bases; unmatched junction nucleotides: 5. The CDR3 DNA sequence: TGTGCCAGCAGTTCACAGGGGCGAAATGAAAAACTGTTTTTT. Its translation is CASSSQGRNEKLFF.

This rearrangement joins TRBV12-5 to TRBJ2-5; the match to TRBD1 covers 8 bases. The CDR3 runs to 19 residues. Trimming cost V 0 bases and J 2 bases; bases outside gene matches: 14. Germline assignment: CDR1 LGHNT and CDR2 FRNRAP. The CDR3 DNA reads as TGTGCTAGTGGTTTGGTACGCTCCCGGGCAGGGGGCCCACAAGAGACCCAGTACTTC. The encoded protein is CASGLVRSRAGGPQETQYF.

The V gene is TRBV13, the J gene TRBJ2-1, with a tentative D call TRBD2 (6 bases). Germline CDR1 and CDR2: PRHDT and FYEKMQ (reference sequence). V gave up 0 bases and J gave up 2 bases, with 8 bases separating them. The CDR3 spans 15 residues. Here the CDR3 reads CASSLGGGAYNEQFF. In DNA form, the CDR3 reads TGTGCCAGCAGCTTAGGCGGAGGGGCCTACAATGAGCAGTTCTTC. The complete variable domain, with remaining parts taken from reference TRBV13 and TRBJ2-1, reads AAGVIQSPRHLIKEKRETATLKCYPIPRHDTVYWYQQGPGQDPQFLISFYEKMQSDKGSIPDRFSAQQFSDYHSELNMSSLELGDSALYFCASSLGGGAYNEQFFGPGTRLTVL.